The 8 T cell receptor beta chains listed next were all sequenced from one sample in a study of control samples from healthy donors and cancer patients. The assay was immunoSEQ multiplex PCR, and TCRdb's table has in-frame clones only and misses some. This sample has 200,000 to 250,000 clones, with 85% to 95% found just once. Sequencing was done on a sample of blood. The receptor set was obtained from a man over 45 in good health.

The CDR3 sequence is CASSSTGNSEQYV. The CDR3 DNA reads as TGTGCCAGCTCGTCGACAGGGAACTCCGAGCAGTACGTC. The chain employs TRBV18 and TRBJ2-7; TRBD1 agrees at 7 bases. After removal of 6 bases from V and 6 bases from J, the junction contained 8 bases not matched to a gene. The CDR3 is 13 amino acids. Germline CDR1 is KGHSH and CDR2 is LQKENI.

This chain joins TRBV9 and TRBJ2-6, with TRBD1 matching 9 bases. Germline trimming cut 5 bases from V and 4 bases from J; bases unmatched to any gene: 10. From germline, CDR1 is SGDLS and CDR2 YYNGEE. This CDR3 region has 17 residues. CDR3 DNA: TGTGCCAGCAGTCCCGCGGGACAGGGCTCCGGGGCCAACGTCCTGACTTTC. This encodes CASSPAGQGSGANVLTF.

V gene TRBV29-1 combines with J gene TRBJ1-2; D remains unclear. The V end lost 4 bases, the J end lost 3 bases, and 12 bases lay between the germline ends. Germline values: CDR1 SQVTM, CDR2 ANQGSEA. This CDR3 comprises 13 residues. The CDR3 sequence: CSVVSRPDYGYTF. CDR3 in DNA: TGCAGCGTTGTCTCGAGGCCCGACTATGGCTACACCTTC.

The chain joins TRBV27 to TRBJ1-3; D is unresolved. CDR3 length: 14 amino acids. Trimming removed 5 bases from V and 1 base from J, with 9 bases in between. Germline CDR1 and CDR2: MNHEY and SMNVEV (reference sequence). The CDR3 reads CASSLRLSGNTIYF. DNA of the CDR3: TGTGCCAGCAGTCTACGTTTGTCTGGAAACACCATATATTTT.

The CDR3 region is CASSRRGAGGPTDTQYF. The CDR3, as DNA: TGTGCCAGCAGCCGCCGGGGAGCGGGGGGGCCCACAGATACGCAGTATTTT. V usage is TRBV3-1 (or the pseudogene TRBV3-2) and J usage is TRBJ2-3; TRBD2 matches at 10 bases. CDR1 is LGHDT and CDR2 is YNNKEL in the germline V gene (reference sequence). The CDR3 sequence is 17 residues long. The J segment lost 2 bases and the V segment lost 4 bases, leaving 9 bases of the junction unmatched.

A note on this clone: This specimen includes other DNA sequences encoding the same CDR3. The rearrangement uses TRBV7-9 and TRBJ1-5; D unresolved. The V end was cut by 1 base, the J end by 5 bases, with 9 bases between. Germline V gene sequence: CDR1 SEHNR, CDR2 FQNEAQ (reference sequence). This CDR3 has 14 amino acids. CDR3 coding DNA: TGTGCCAGCAGCTTAGGGGGAGGGTATCAGCCCCAGCATTTT. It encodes CASSLGGGYQPQHF. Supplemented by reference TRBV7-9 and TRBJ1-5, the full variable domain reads DTGVSQNPRHKITKRGQNVTFRCDPISEHNRLYWYRQTLGQGPEFLTYFQNEAQLEKSRLLSDRFSAERPKGSFSTLEIQRTEQGDSAMYLCASSLGGGYQPQHFGDGTRLSIL.

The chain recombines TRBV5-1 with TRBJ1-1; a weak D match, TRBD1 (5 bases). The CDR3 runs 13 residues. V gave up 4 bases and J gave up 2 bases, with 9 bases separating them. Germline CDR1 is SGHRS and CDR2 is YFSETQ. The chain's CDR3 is CASSVRANTEAFF. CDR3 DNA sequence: TGCGCCAGCAGCGTCAGGGCAAACACTGAAGCTTTCTTT.

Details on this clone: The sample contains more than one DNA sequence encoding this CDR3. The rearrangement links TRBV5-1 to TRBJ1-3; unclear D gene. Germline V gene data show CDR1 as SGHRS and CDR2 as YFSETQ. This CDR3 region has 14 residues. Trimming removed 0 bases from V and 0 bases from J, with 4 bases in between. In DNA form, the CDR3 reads TGCGCCAGCAGCTTGGAAGGCTCTGGAAACACCATATATTTT. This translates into CASSLEGSGNTIYF.